Listed here are 30 T cell receptor beta chains from one sample, sequenced in a study of human T cells and chemical hapten exposure (dated by TCRdb to about 2021). The library was obtained by RACE. TCRdb shows the sequencer as NextSeq 500. TCRdb trimmed the raw reads at Q25, called clones with MiXCR and kept productive beta chains. Each CDR3 protein appears once, grouped with its most common genes and DNA. Recorded for this sample are 70,000 or so distinct CDR3 sequences; over 8.5% of them occurred a single time. The top ten hold 1.4% of the sample. Per the publication, the time point label means: patch test 3, about 24 weeks after DPC sensitization. The treatment or condition label corresponds to: therapeutic diphenylcyclopropenone sensitization with weekly scalp DPC. The specimen comprised whole blood, sampled in connection with sensitization to the hapten diphenylcyclopropenone (DPC). The source is a woman aged 45-59 years with alopecia areata. Some clones in this sample may be carry-over from other donors' samples.

This sequence joins TRBV4-3 and TRBJ2-1, with 13 bases that match TRBD2. The CDR3 extends over 18 amino acids. The V gene's germline CDR1 is LGHNA and CDR2 YSLEER. V lost 4 bases to trimming and J lost 8 bases; unmatched junction nucleotides: 14. The DNA for the CDR3 is TGCGCCAGCAGCCGGAGACTAGCGGGGGGAACCCATGGGGATGAGCAGTTCTTC. As protein: CASSRRLAGGTHGDEQFF.

This clonotype was observed a few times. This sequence joins TRBV7-3 and TRBJ2-5; tentative D call: TRBD1 (6 bases). This CDR3 region has 14 residues. Trimming took off 5 bases at V and 4 bases at J, with 14 bases between the two ends. Germline CDR1 is SGHTA and CDR2 is FQGTGA. This CDR3 reads CASSPDRNRETQYF. The CDR3 region has the DNA TGTGCCAGCAGCCCAGACAGGAATCGAGAGACCCAGTACTTC.

This clonotype appeared many times. The V gene is TRBV5-1, the J gene TRBJ2-7; tentatively, D is TRBD1 (5 bases). V was cut by 5 bases and J by 0 bases, with 12 bases left in between. Germline CDR1 is SGHRS and CDR2 is YFSETQ. This CDR3 is built from 14 residues. CDR3: CASSQGQSSYEQYF. In nucleotides, the CDR3 is TGCGCCAGCAGTCAGGGTCAAAGCTCCTACGAGCAGTACTTC.

The sample holds a few counts of this clonotype. The chain couples TRBV6-2 or TRBV6-3 to TRBJ1-5; no clear D. V dropped 8 bases and J dropped 1 base, with 3 bases sitting between them. This CDR3 contains 11 residues. Per the germline V gene, CDR1 is MNHEY and CDR2 is SVGEGT. CDR3 protein: CASGSNQPQHF. CDR3 sequence (DNA): TGTGCCAGCGGGAGCAATCAGCCCCAGCATTTT.

This clonotype has ten or more counts. The chain has TRBV7-9 and TRBJ1-1; 8 positions match TRBD1. Germline V lookup: CDR1 SEHNR, CDR2 FQNEAQ (reference sequence). This CDR3 is 17 amino acids long. The V and J ends lost 4 bases and 0 bases, in that order; junction bases with no gene match: 10. DNA of the CDR3: TGTGCCAGCAGCTCCGGACAGGGAGCCCGACTGAACACTGAAGCTTTCTTT. Translating gives CASSSGQGARLNTEAFF.

This clonotype showed up just a few times. J is TRBJ1-5 and V is TRBV12-3 or TRBV12-4; D is unresolved. Trimming removed 3 bases at V and 3 bases at J, with 9 bases between. The CDR3 contains 14 residues. The CDR3 is CASSFRHTNQPQHF. DNA for the CDR3: TGTGCCAGCAGTTTCCGACACACCAATCAGCCCCAGCATTTT.

There are many counts of this clonotype. This rearrangement joins TRBV7-2 to TRBJ2-7; D not resolved. CDR3 length equals 11 residues. Germline CDR1 SGHTA, CDR2 FQGNSA. Deletions cut 2 bases from V and 4 bases from J, with 3 bases between. The CDR3 coding sequence is TGTGCCAGCAGCTTAAGATACGAGCAGTACTTC. Translating it yields CASSLRYEQYF. The full variable domain, its missing parts supplied by reference TRBV7-2 and TRBJ2-7, is GAGVSQSPSNKVTEKGKDVELRCDPISGHTALYWYRQSLGQGLEFLIYFQGNSAPDKSGLPSDRFSAERTGGSVSTLTIQRTQQEDSAVYLCASSLRYEQYFGPGTRLTVT.

This clonotype was seen a handful of times. The chain couples TRBV14 to TRBJ2-3; D is undetermined. This CDR3 spans 14 amino acids. V shed 4 bases and J shed 3 bases, with 11 bases lying between them. Germline-derived CDR1 and CDR2 are SGHDN and FVKESK. CDR3 sequence reads: CASSPTLNTDTQYF. CDR3 in DNA: TGTGCCAGCAGCCCCACGCTGAATACAGATACGCAGTATTTT.

This clonotype was counted a few times. J is TRBJ2-6 and V is TRBV14; TRBD1 matches 8 bases. V dropped 0 bases and J dropped 0; count of bases not matched to a gene: 7. The germline CDR1 and CDR2 sequences are SGHDN and FVKESK. The CDR3 runs to 19 residues. The CDR3 protein is CASSQEGQVANSGANVLTF. In DNA, the CDR3 is TGTGCCAGCAGCCAAGAGGGACAGGTGGCTAACTCTGGGGCCAACGTCCTGACTTTC.

Details on this clonotype: A much larger clone sits a single nucleotide away, making a read error possible. V and J are TRBV27 and TRBJ1-2; D uncertain. Germline V gene lookup returns CDR1 MNHEY and CDR2 SMNVEV (reference sequence). The V gene lost 2 bases and the J gene lost 4 bases, with 8 bases spanning the gap. CDR3 length equals 13 residues. The CDR3 loop reads CASSLRGSYGYTF. CDR3 DNA: TGTGCCAGCAGTTTACGCGGGTCCTATGGCTACACCTTC.

This clonotype was observed a handful of times. J is TRBJ2-2 and V is TRBV5-1; 9 bases are a match to TRBD1. Trimming at V came to 3 bases and at J to 5 bases, leaving 2 bases not matched to a gene. This CDR3 has 14 residues. Germline V lookup: CDR1 SGHRS, CDR2 YFSETQ. This chain's CDR3 is CASSWDRATGELFF. The CDR3 DNA reads as TGCGCCAGCAGCTGGGACAGGGCTACCGGGGAGCTGTTTTTT.

This clonotype was seen more than once but under ten times. The chain recombines TRBV4-2 with TRBJ1-1; D call uncertain. The V end lost 1 base, the J end lost 1 base, and 13 bases lay between the germline ends. This CDR3 comprises 16 residues. Germline V gene data show CDR1 as LGHNA and CDR2 as YNFKEQ. The DNA for the CDR3 is TGTGCCAGCAGCCAAGTCGTTACGACGGAGAACACTGAAGCTTTCTTT. Translating gives CASSQVVTTENTEAFF.

The chain carries TRBV20-1 and TRBJ2-1; a weak D match, TRBD1 (5 bases). The CDR3 consists of 12 residues. Germline loops: CDR1 DFQATT, CDR2 SNEGSKA (reference sequence). Trimming stripped 5 bases from V and 4 bases from J, with 9 bases between. The CDR3, as DNA: TGCAGTGCTTACACAGGTTACAATGAGCAGTTCTTC. Translated: CSAYTGYNEQFF.

In its sample, this clonotype was seen many times. The V and J genes are TRBV6-1 and TRBJ1-1, with a weak D call TRBD1 (5 bases). The germline gives CDR1 MNHNS, CDR2 SASEGT. The length of the CDR3 is 14 residues. V was clipped by 7 bases and J by 3 bases, with 15 bases between them. In DNA, the CDR3 is TGTGCCAGCATGCTCGACGGGGGGTACACTGAAGCTTTCTTT. Amino acid sequence: CASMLDGGYTEAFF.

This clonotype has only a few counts. This chain joins TRBV5-6 and TRBJ1-5, with D uncertain. The germline gives CDR1 SGHDT, CDR2 YYEEEE. The CDR3 length is 14 residues. Trimming cost V 7 bases and J 0 bases, with 11 bases left between them. This CDR3 reads CASGRRYSNQPQHF. DNA of the CDR3: TGTGCCAGCGGGAGAAGGTATAGCAATCAGCCCCAGCATTTT. The complete variable domain, with remaining parts taken from reference TRBV5-6 and TRBJ1-5, reads DAGVTQSPTHLIKTRGQQVTLRCSPKSGHDTVSWYQQALGQGPQFIFQYYEEEERQRGNFPDRFSGHQFPNYSSELNVNALLLGDSALYLCASGRRYSNQPQHFGDGTRLSIL.

Only a few counts were recorded for this clonotype. The CDR3 reads CASSQASTSGIADTQYF. DNA for the CDR3: TGCGCCAGCAGCCAAGCCTCCACTAGCGGGATCGCAGATACGCAGTATTTT. The chain carries TRBV4-3 and TRBJ2-3, with TRBD2 matching over 10 bases. The CDR3 is 17 residues long. Germline CDR1 is LGHNA and CDR2 is YSLEER. V shed 1 base and J 4 bases; nucleotides not matched to a gene: 8.

This rearrangement joins TRBV20-1 to TRBJ1-1, with D unresolved. The V end lost 1 base, the J end lost 7 bases, and 13 bases lay between the germline ends. The CDR3 totals 13 residues. Looked up from germline, CDR1 is DFQATT and CDR2 is SNEGSKA (reference sequence). The DNA of the CDR3 is TGCAGTGCTAGAGTGGGTGGGAGAGGTGAAGCTTTCTTT. Protein: CSARVGGRGEAFF.

This chain links TRBV7-8 with TRBJ2-3; the D gene is possibly TRBD2 (5 bases). In germline, CDR1 is SGHVS, CDR2 FQNEAQ. CDR3 length: 14 amino acids. The V gene lost 5 bases and the J gene lost 3 bases, with 12 bases spanning the gap. The CDR3 reads CASSLLAGTDTQYF. CDR3 nucleotide sequence: TGTGCCAGCAGCCTGCTTGCGGGTACAGATACGCAGTATTTT.

There are many counts of this clonotype. V usage is TRBV20-1 and J usage is TRBJ1-5; 7 bases agree with TRBD1. Germline CDR1 is DFQATT and CDR2 is SNEGSKA (reference sequence). The CDR3 covers 14 residues. With V trimmed by 5 bases and J by 0 bases, 4 bases remained unmatched. CDR3 DNA sequence: TGCAGTGCTTACAGGGGAGGTAGCAATCAGCCCCAGCATTTT. It translates to CSAYRGGSNQPQHF.

This clonotype was detected ten times or more. This CDR3 is CASSGTDVSSYNEQFF. The CDR3 coding sequence is TGTGCCAGCAGCGGGACCGACGTAAGCTCCTACAATGAGCAGTTCTTC. This sequence joins TRBV9 and TRBJ2-1; D is uncertain. The CDR3 extends over 16 amino acids. The V end was cut by 3 bases, the J end by 0 bases, with 13 bases between. CDR1 and CDR2 (germline): SGDLS, YYNGEE.

In its sample, this clonotype was seen many times. The gene calls are TRBV6-2 or TRBV6-3 and TRBJ1-1; no definite D call. CDR3 length: 12 amino acids. The V gene's germline CDR1 is MNHEY and CDR2 SVGEGT. V was pared by 7 bases and J by 0 bases, with 6 bases between. The CDR3 sequence is CASTRLNTEAFF. The CDR3 bases are TGTGCCAGCACTAGGTTGAACACTGAAGCTTTCTTT.

This clonotype came up many times. In DNA, the CDR3 is TGTGCCAGCAGCCCCGGGACAGAGAACTTCCTTGGGTATCAGCCCCAGCATTTT. This codes for CASSPGTENFLGYQPQHF. This sequence joins TRBV11-2 and TRBJ1-5; 7 nucleotides agree with TRBD1. V was pared by 5 bases and J by 5 bases, with 18 bases of the junction left unmatched. The CDR3 has 18 amino acids. The V gene's germline CDR1 is SGHAT and CDR2 FQNNGV.

This chain links TRBV7-9 with TRBJ2-2; TRBD2 matches at 9 bases. V shed 8 bases, J shed 1 base, and the junction held 2 bases outside the gene matches. The germline gives CDR1 SEHNR, CDR2 FQNEAQ (reference sequence). The CDR3 runs 14 residues. CDR3 DNA sequence: TGTGCCAGCGTACTAGCGGGGAACACCGGGGAGCTGTTTTTT. Its translation: CASVLAGNTGELFF.

This clonotype was seen a few times. The chain recombines TRBV2 with TRBJ1-2; D unclear. The V end was cut by 3 bases, the J end by 7 bases, with 12 bases between. The CDR3 is made up of 13 amino acids. Germline CDR1 SNHLY, CDR2 FYNNEI. The CDR3 sequence is CASSDPMQLGYTF. CDR3 sequence (DNA): TGTGCCAGCAGTGACCCGATGCAGCTTGGCTACACCTTC.

This clonotype was recorded many times. This sequence joins TRBV28 and TRBJ1-1; TRBD1 might be the D (5 bases). CDR3 size: 12 residues. The V end was cut by 1 base, the J end by 8 bases, with 8 bases between. Germline V gene data show CDR1 as MDHEN and CDR2 as SYDVKM. CDR3 nucleotide sequence: TGTGCCAGCAGTTTATTGAGGGGAGAAGCTTTCTTT. Protein: CASSLLRGEAFF.

This clonotype was observed a handful of times. One end of the junction is discordant with germline, which a read error may explain. The V call is TRBV28, the J call TRBJ2-3, with 7 bases fitting TRBD1. The CDR3 runs 16 residues. Germline V gene data show CDR1 as MDHEN and CDR2 as SYDVKM. This chain's CDR3 is CASSWDSQRSTDTQYF. CDR3 sequence (DNA): TGTGCAAGCAGTTGGGACAGCCAGCGAAGCACAGATACGCAGTATTTT.

The V gene is TRBV7-2, the J gene TRBJ2-2; no definite D call. CDR1 is SGHTA and CDR2 is FQGNSA in the germline V gene. V was clipped by 10 bases and J by 0 bases, with 24 bases between them. The CDR3 length is 18 residues. The CDR3 DNA reads as TGTGCCAACACTTCTTCCCTAACCCGACAAGCGAACACCGGGGAGCTGTTTTTT. Protein product: CANTSSLTRQANTGELFF.

The rearrangement uses TRBV7-9 and TRBJ2-5; D gene unclear. V dropped 2 bases and J dropped 9 bases, with 13 bases sitting between them. The CDR3 extends over 13 amino acids. Germline CDR1 SEHNR, CDR2 FQNEAQ (reference sequence). The CDR3 spells CASSLTRPEAQYF. The CDR3 nucleotides read TGTGCCAGCAGCTTAACCCGTCCCGAGGCCCAGTACTTC.

The chain employs TRBV24-1 and TRBJ2-3; D not resolved. Germline V lookup: CDR1 KGHDR, CDR2 SFDVKD. V lost 4 bases to trimming and J lost 6 bases, with 19 bases between them. This CDR3 is built from 16 residues. The CDR3 spells CATSESSDPRRDTQYF. The CDR3 DNA follows: TGTGCCACCAGTGAGTCCTCGGACCCGAGAAGGGATACGCAGTATTTT.

This clonotype occurred many times. This rearrangement joins TRBV7-9 to TRBJ1-5, with 8 bases fitting TRBD1. Per germline, CDR1 SEHNR and CDR2 FQNEAQ (reference sequence). The V and J ends lost 7 bases and 1 base, in that order; junction bases with no gene match: 3. This CDR3 has 14 amino acids. CDR3 nucleotide sequence: TGTGCCAGCAACCGACAGGGGAGCAATCAGCCCCAGCATTTT. This encodes CASNRQGSNQPQHF.